A single sample gave rise to the 7 T cell receptor beta chains below, sequenced in a study of cytomegalovirus exposure and HLA in healthy donors. With 60 Vbeta and 13 Jbeta primers, the PCR was carried out. Clones were sequenced by immunoSEQ multiplex PCR, and TCRdb holds only the in-frame ones, with some missing. The sample consists of roughly 150,000 clones, over 80% of them appearing once. The sample was PBMCs. The receptor source for this set is a male donor in good health and CMV-seronegative.

This clone has just one count. The same CDR3 is also encoded by other DNA sequences in this sample. V and J are TRBV4-1 and TRBJ1-2; a weak D match, TRBD1 (5 bases). The germline V gene has CDR1 MGHRA and CDR2 YSYEKL. CDR3 size: 15 residues. The germline V and J ends were trimmed by 4 bases and 2 bases, with 14 bases remaining between them. CDR3 sequence: CASSPGGGANYGYTF. The CDR3 nucleotides are TGCGCCAGCAGCCCGGGGGGAGGGGCCAACTATGGCTACACCTTC.

This chain uses TRBV7-6 with TRBJ1-1; 8 bases are shared with TRBD1. The CDR3 sequence is 15 residues long. CDR1 SGHVS and CDR2 FNYEAQ come from the germline V gene. The trim removed 5 bases at V and 0 bases at J, leaving 5 bases unmatched. CDR3 nucleotides: TGTGCCAGCAGCAGAAACAGGGGGATGAACACTGAAGCTTTCTTT. Its protein is CASSRNRGMNTEAFF.

The chain couples TRBV19 to TRBJ1-4; D not resolved. Trimming took 3 bases from V and 8 from J, leaving 13 bases between them. The CDR3 is made up of 14 amino acids. Germline lookup yields CDR1 LNHDA and CDR2 SQIVND (reference sequence). The CDR3 coding sequence is TGTGCCAGTAGTATCCGGGGTCCTACGGAAAAACTGTTTTTT. Amino acid sequence: CASSIRGPTEKLFF.

The gene calls are TRBV5-1 and TRBJ2-7; 13 nucleotides match TRBD2. V trimming: 4 bases; J trimming: 7 bases; junction bases outside the gene matches: 5. Germline V gives CDR1 SGHRS, CDR2 YFSETQ. The CDR3 totals 14 residues. The CDR3 DNA sequence: TGCGCCAGCAGCCCGACTAGCGGGGGGATTGAGCAGTACTTC. Its protein is CASSPTSGGIEQYF.

The J gene is TRBJ2-2, the V gene TRBV19; D is perhaps TRBD2 (5 bases). CDR1 is LNHDA and CDR2 is SQIVND in the germline V gene (reference sequence). This CDR3 comprises 14 residues. V was pared by 5 bases and J by 5 bases, with 12 bases between. The CDR3 here is CASSLRTVTGELFF. The CDR3 DNA sequence: TGTGCCAGTAGTCTCCGGACTGTAACCGGGGAGCTGTTTTTT.

The genes are TRBV7-9 and TRBJ1-4; 10 nucleotides line up with TRBD1. V lost 3 bases, J lost 3 bases, and 13 bases stayed unmatched. This CDR3 has 19 residues. Per germline, CDR1 SEHNR and CDR2 FQNEAQ (reference sequence). As DNA, the CDR3 is TGTGCCAGCAGCTTCTTTCCGATGACAGGGGGCCTATCTAATGAAAAACTGTTTTTT. This translates into CASSFFPMTGGLSNEKLFF.

V gene TRBV9 combines with J gene TRBJ2-3; D is perhaps TRBD1 (5 bases). The CDR3 contains 12 residues. Germline loops: CDR1 SGDLS, CDR2 YYNGEE. The V end lost 1 base, the J end lost 9 bases, and 9 bases lay between the germline ends. The CDR3 region is CASSVNQGTQYF. Here the CDR3 DNA reads TGTGCCAGCAGCGTAAATCAGGGCACGCAGTATTTT.